The 2 T cell receptor beta chains presented below share a single source sample, sequenced in a study of blood T cell repertoires in COVID-19. Sequencing used immunoSEQ multiplex PCR; TCRdb keeps in-frame clones, though not all of them. The repertoire holds roughly 200,000 clones, 90% seen once, with 0.5% to 0.75% in the top ten. Sequencing was performed on peripheral blood. The receptor source for this set is a man in his fifties or sixties with acute or convalescent COVID-19.

This chain joins TRBV6-1 and TRBJ2-7; TRBD2 aligns across 8 bases. CDR3 length: 16 residues. V dropped 4 bases and J dropped 3; count of bases not matched to a gene: 11. Per germline, CDR1 MNHNS and CDR2 SASEGT. The CDR3 sequence is CASSGGQTSGRYEQYF. The CDR3 coding sequence is TGTGCCAGCAGTGGGGGCCAAACTAGCGGTCGCTACGAGCAGTACTTC.

The V and J genes are TRBV7-9 and TRBJ1-5, with 11 nucleotides matching TRBD1. CDR3 length: 16 residues. Germline V gene data show CDR1 as SEHNR and CDR2 as FQNEAQ (reference sequence). The trim removed 5 bases at V and 7 bases at J, leaving 10 bases unmatched. The CDR3 protein is CASSLSGTGGSQPQHF. Here the CDR3 DNA reads TGTGCCAGCAGCCTCTCAGGGACAGGGGGTTCACAGCCCCAGCATTTT.